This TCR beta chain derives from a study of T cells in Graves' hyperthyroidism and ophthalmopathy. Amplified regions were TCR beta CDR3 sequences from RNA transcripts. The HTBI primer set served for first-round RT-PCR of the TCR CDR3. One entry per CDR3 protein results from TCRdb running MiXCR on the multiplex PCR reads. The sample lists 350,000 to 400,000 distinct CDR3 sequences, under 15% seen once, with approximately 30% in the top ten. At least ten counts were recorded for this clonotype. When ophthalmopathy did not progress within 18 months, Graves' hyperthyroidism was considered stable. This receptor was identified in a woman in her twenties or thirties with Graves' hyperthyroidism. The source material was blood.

DNA for the CDR3: TGTGCCAGCAGTTTATTTACAGGGAACACTGAAGCTTTCTTT. Its protein product is CASSLFTGNTEAFF. V gene TRBV28 combines with J gene TRBJ1-1, with D tentatively TRBD1 (5 bases). The germline CDR1 and CDR2 sequences are MDHEN and SYDVKM. V lost 1 base to trimming and J lost 1 base, with 7 bases between them. This CDR3 is 14 amino acids long.